This passage covers 29 T cell receptor beta chains from one sample sequenced in a study of cytomegalovirus exposure and HLA in healthy donors. The PCR contained 60 Vbeta and 13 Jbeta primers. The protocol was immunoSEQ multiplex PCR, while the TCRdb copy is restricted to in-frame clones and leaves out a portion. The data contain about 140,000 clones, 70% of them singletons. The specimen was PBMCs. The receptors come from a woman in her twenties or thirties in good health and CMV-seronegative.

The chain carries TRBV6-1 and TRBJ2-3, with 10 bases that match TRBD2. The CDR3 has 13 residues. Germline values: CDR1 MNHNS, CDR2 SASEGT. Germline trimming cut 7 bases from V and 5 bases from J; bases unmatched to any gene: 3. The CDR3 coding sequence is TGTGCCAGCACCCGACTAGCGGGAGATACGCAGTATTTT. Encoded protein: CASTRLAGDTQYF.

This clone was counted between two and nine times. The chain combines TRBV28 with TRBJ1-2; perhaps TRBD1 as D (6 bases). The CDR3 is 14 residues long. In germline, CDR1 is MDHEN, CDR2 SYDVKM. The V end lost 6 bases, the J end lost 2 bases, and 13 bases lay between the germline ends. The CDR3 reads CASRVPTGNYGYTF. The CDR3 DNA reads as TGTGCCAGCAGAGTTCCCACAGGGAACTATGGCTACACCTTC.

The DNA of the CDR3 is TGTGCCAGCAGCTTGGAAGCGGGGCGCCAAGAGACCCAGTACTTC. It yields the protein CASSLEAGRQETQYF. This chain connects TRBV7-2 to TRBJ2-5; TRBD2 matches 7 bases. The CDR3 contains 15 residues. V shed 3 bases, J shed 1 base, and the junction held 5 bases outside the gene matches. From germline, CDR1 is SGHTA and CDR2 FQGNSA.

Of note for this clone: Sequence at one end of the junction differs from germline and may be a read error. V and J are TRBV28 and TRBJ1-1, with a tentative D call TRBD1 (6 bases). The germline CDR1 and CDR2 sequences are MDHEN and SYDVKM. This CDR3 comprises 15 residues. CDR3 bases: TGTGTCAGCAGGTCTCAGGGGACACTGAACACTGAAGCTTTCTTT. Amino acid sequence: CVSRSQGTLNTEAFF.

V is TRBV13 and J is TRBJ2-3; no clear D gene. This CDR3 comprises 16 residues. V gave up 3 bases and J gave up 3 bases, with 16 bases separating them. CDR1 PRHDT and CDR2 FYEKMQ come from the germline V gene (reference sequence). The CDR3 DNA sequence: TGTGCCAGCAGCTTCTCGGTCTTTGAGGAGACAGATACGCAGTATTTT. Amino acid sequence: CASSFSVFEETDTQYF.

The genes are TRBV7-9 and TRBJ2-1, with no clear D. Trimming left V 1 base short and J 6 bases short, with 7 bases between. The CDR3 runs 13 residues. CDR1 is SEHNR, CDR2 FQNEAQ, per germline (reference sequence). In nucleotides, the CDR3 is TGTGCCAGCAGCTTAGGGCTCCTCAATGAGCAGTTCTTC. This codes for CASSLGLLNEQFF. The complete variable domain, with remaining parts taken from reference TRBV7-9 and TRBJ2-1, reads DTGVSQNPRHKITKRGQNVTFRCDPISEHNRLYWYRQTLGQGPEFLTYFQNEAQLEKSRLLSDRFSAERPKGSFSTLEIQRTEQGDSAMYLCASSLGLLNEQFFGPGTRLTVL.

The V call is TRBV5-5, the J call TRBJ2-2; possibly TRBD1 for D (5 bases). This CDR3 has 13 amino acids. The germline gives CDR1 SGHKS, CDR2 YYEKEE (reference sequence). The V end was cut by 4 bases, the J end by 11 bases, with 15 bases between. The CDR3 protein is CASSPGFTGELFF. In DNA, the CDR3 is TGTGCCAGCAGCCCCGGGTTTACAGGCGAGCTGTTTTTT.

This chain joins TRBV6-5 and TRBJ1-2, with TRBD1 identical over 8 bases. V lost 5 bases to trimming and J lost 4 bases; unmatched junction nucleotides: 3. Germline CDR1 MNHEY, CDR2 SVGAGI. This CDR3 is 13 amino acids long. CDR3 DNA: TGTGCCAGCAGTGGGACAGGCATCTATGGCTACACCTTC. Translating gives CASSGTGIYGYTF.

The chain couples TRBV28 to TRBJ1-3, with 10 bases identical to TRBD1. Looked up from germline, CDR1 is MDHEN and CDR2 is SYDVKM. The CDR3 covers 18 residues. Trimming at V came to 4 bases and at J to 0 bases, leaving 9 bases not matched to a gene. The CDR3 sequence is CASSSPGQGFLSGNTIYF. DNA for the CDR3: TGTGCCAGCAGTTCCCCGGGACAGGGGTTTCTCTCTGGAAACACCATATATTTT.

The chain carries TRBV5-6 and TRBJ1-6; tentatively, D is TRBD1 (5 bases). Trimming took off 0 bases at V and 7 bases at J, with 11 bases between the two ends. The CDR3 runs to 15 residues. Germline V gene lookup returns CDR1 SGHDT and CDR2 YYEEEE. Here the CDR3 reads CASSLEGAGNSPLHF. In DNA form, the CDR3 reads TGTGCCAGCAGCTTGGAAGGGGCCGGGAATTCACCCCTCCACTTT.

Here the CDR3 reads CASSAQGDSPLHF. For the CDR3, the DNA is TGTGCCAGCAGCGCGCAGGGGGATTCACCCCTCCACTTT. The chain couples TRBV7-9 to TRBJ1-6; 7 bases fit TRBD1. The CDR3 runs to 13 residues. Trimming removed 5 bases from V and 8 bases from J; junction bases left unmatched: 3. Germline V gene lookup returns CDR1 SEHNR and CDR2 FQNEAQ (reference sequence).

The chain recombines TRBV5-1 with TRBJ1-1, with a weak D call TRBD1 (6 bases). The CDR3 consists of 18 residues. Germline CDR1 reads SGHRS; CDR2 reads YFSETQ. Trimming left V 2 bases short and J 0 bases short, with 20 bases between. CDR3: CASSFEDSNPMMNTEAFF. The CDR3 nucleotides read TGCGCCAGCAGCTTCGAGGACAGCAATCCTATGATGAACACTGAAGCTTTCTTT.

The CDR3 sequence is CASSQISTGGSGYTF. The CDR3 nucleotides are TGCGCCAGCAGCCAGATATCTACAGGGGGCAGTGGCTACACCTTC. V usage is TRBV4-1 and J usage is TRBJ1-2; 9 positions match TRBD1. Germline loops: CDR1 MGHRA, CDR2 YSYEKL. The CDR3 totals 15 residues. Trimming at V came to 3 bases and at J to 7 bases, leaving 9 bases not matched to a gene.

The CDR3 is CSVGFTGSGQPQHF. The CDR3 DNA reads as TGCAGCGTGGGCTTCACAGGGTCCGGTCAGCCCCAGCATTTT. This chain uses TRBV29-1 with TRBJ1-5, with a tentative D call TRBD1 (6 bases). The V and J ends lost 6 bases and 6 bases respectively, with 18 bases between them. CDR1 and CDR2 from the germline V gene are SQVTM and ANQGSEA. The CDR3 extends over 14 amino acids.

V usage is TRBV5-1 and J usage is TRBJ1-1; possible D gene TRBD1, 6 bases. With 1 base removed from V and 3 bases from J, the gap between germline ends came to 10 bases. Germline CDR1 and CDR2: SGHRS and YFSETQ. The CDR3 sequence is 14 residues long. In DNA form, the CDR3 reads TGCGCCAGCAGCTTGTTGTCAGGGGACACTGAAGCTTTCTTT. Amino acid sequence: CASSLLSGDTEAFF.

V usage is TRBV4-2 and J usage is TRBJ2-1, with 8 positions matching TRBD2. CDR3 length equals 16 residues. CDR1 and CDR2 (germline): LGHNA, YNFKEQ. J gave up 2 bases and V 1 base, and 4 bases lay outside the gene matches. The CDR3 nucleotides are TGTGCCAGCAGCCAAGGGGCGGGGGGACCCTACAATGAGCAGTTCTTC. Translation: CASSQGAGGPYNEQFF.

The rearrangement joins TRBV2 to TRBJ1-1; maybe TRBD1 (5 bases). V was shortened by 6 bases and J by 1 base, with 12 bases between the two germline ends. Germline V gives CDR1 SNHLY, CDR2 FYNNEI. CDR3 length: 14 amino acids. In nucleotides, the CDR3 is TGTGCCAGCAGCCGGGACGGGGGGAACACTGAAGCTTTCTTT. Amino acids: CASSRDGGNTEAFF.

The rearrangement joins TRBV27 to TRBJ2-7; maybe TRBD2 (6 bases). The CDR3 is 11 residues long. The germline V and J ends were trimmed by 7 bases and 6 bases, with 10 bases remaining between them. From germline, CDR1 is MNHEY and CDR2 SMNVEV (reference sequence). CDR3 region: CASNWGGEQYF. DNA of the CDR3: TGTGCCAGCAATTGGGGAGGCGAGCAGTACTTC.

The chain is built from TRBV10-3 and TRBJ2-7; 8 positions match TRBD2. Per the germline V gene, CDR1 is ENHRY and CDR2 is SYGVKD. Trimming cost V 9 bases and J 4 bases; bases outside gene matches: 8. There are 13 residues in the CDR3. The DNA for the CDR3 is TGTGCCATAAGAGCGGGAGCGGTTTACGAGCAGTACTTC. Translation: CAIRAGAVYEQYF.

V and J are TRBV27 and TRBJ2-1, with 12 nucleotides matching TRBD2. Trimming cost V 2 bases and J 10 bases; bases outside gene matches: 12. This CDR3 is 17 amino acids long. Germline V gives CDR1 MNHEY, CDR2 SMNVEV (reference sequence). The CDR3 coding sequence is TGTGCCAGCAGTTTACCGCCCGGACTAGCGGGAAGATGGGAGCAGTTCTTC. Translating it yields CASSLPPGLAGRWEQFF.

The chain uses TRBV18 and TRBJ2-5; 10 nucleotides match TRBD2. The CDR3 spans 12 residues. V dropped 3 bases and J dropped 13; count of bases not matched to a gene: 5. CDR1 is KGHSH, CDR2 LQKENI, per germline. CDR3 nucleotides: TGTGCCAGCTCACCGGATGGACTAGCGGTGTACTTC. Its protein product is CASSPDGLAVYF.

This chain joins TRBV4-2 and TRBJ2-2, with 8 bases lining up with TRBD2. The CDR3 has 22 residues. The ends lost 1 base at V and 4 bases at J; junction bases unmatched: 23. Germline CDR1 is LGHNA and CDR2 is YNFKEQ. The CDR3 here is CASSQGVWGSGNKDESTGELFF. The CDR3 DNA follows: TGTGCCAGCAGCCAAGGGGTCTGGGGTAGCGGGAATAAAGACGAGAGCACCGGGGAGCTGTTTTTT.

This clone was seen a few times. The chain employs TRBV7-3 and TRBJ2-3; TRBD1 agrees at 10 bases. The germline gives CDR1 SGHTA, CDR2 FQGTGA. The CDR3 sequence is 14 residues long. The V segment lost 6 bases and the J segment 5 bases; nucleotides outside the gene matches: 5. CDR3 coding DNA: TGTGCCAGCAGGTGGACAGGGGGAGAAGATACGCAGTATTTT. Translation: CASRWTGGEDTQYF. Filled out from reference TRBV7-3 and TRBJ2-3, the complete variable domain reads GAGVSQTPSNKVTEKGKYVELRCDPISGHTALYWYRQSLGQGPEFLIYFQGTGAADDSGLPNDRFFAVRPEGSVSTLKIQRTERGDSAVYLCASRWTGGEDTQYFGPGTRLTVL.

The chain joins TRBV6-5 to TRBJ1-2; a possible D gene is TRBD1 (5 bases). CDR3 size: 12 residues. Germline CDR1 MNHEY, CDR2 SVGAGI. V lost 2 bases and J 5 bases, leaving 6 bases between the germline ends. In DNA form, the CDR3 reads TGTGCCAGCAGTTACAGGGGTTATGGCTACACCTTC. Encoded protein: CASSYRGYGYTF.

This clone has more than one count but fewer than ten. This chain links TRBV29-1 with TRBJ1-2, with TRBD1 as a possible D gene (5 bases). This CDR3 has 14 residues. In germline, CDR1 is SQVTM, CDR2 ANQGSEA. V was cut by 5 bases and J by 8 bases, with 21 bases left in between. The CDR3 spells CSVPIIRDQGGYTF. CDR3 DNA sequence: TGCAGCGTTCCTATCATCCGAGATCAGGGAGGCTACACCTTC.

This clone has only a few counts. This chain uses TRBV4-1 with TRBJ1-1; D possibly corresponds to TRBD1 (6 bases). V lost 1 base, J lost 1 base, and 16 bases lay in between. The CDR3 has 17 residues. Per the germline V gene, CDR1 is MGHRA and CDR2 is YSYEKL. The CDR3 region has the DNA TGCGCCAGCAGCCAAGCGGCCAGGGGTCCTGCGAACACTGAAGCTTTCTTT. Residues: CASSQAARGPANTEAFF.

The CDR3 is CASSVSGGGSTGELFF. For the CDR3, the DNA is TGTGCCAGCAGCGTTAGCGGGGGAGGGAGCACCGGGGAGCTGTTTTTT. V gene TRBV9 combines with J gene TRBJ2-2, with 9 bases identical to TRBD2. Germline CDR1 reads SGDLS; CDR2 reads YYNGEE. The junction had 6 bases not matched to a gene; V was cut back by 2 bases and J by 4 bases. CDR3 length: 16 amino acids.

The rearrangement uses TRBV18 and TRBJ1-1, with D uncertain. The CDR3 consists of 13 residues. Germline V gene data show CDR1 as KGHSH and CDR2 as LQKENI. Trimming shortened V by 3 bases and J by 1 base, and 6 bases separated the two germline ends. CDR3 sequence: CASSPSGNTEAFF. The CDR3 coding sequence is TGTGCCAGCTCACCGTCAGGGAACACTGAAGCTTTCTTT.

The rearrangement joins TRBV10-2 to TRBJ2-5; 7 bases line up with TRBD2. TRBJ2-7 explains the end of the DNA better; the J call may be wrong. From germline, CDR1 is WSHSY and CDR2 SAAADI. This CDR3 comprises 11 residues. The CDR3 DNA is TGCGCCAGCACGGGAGGCTACGAGCAGTACTTC. Its translation: CASTGGYEQYF.